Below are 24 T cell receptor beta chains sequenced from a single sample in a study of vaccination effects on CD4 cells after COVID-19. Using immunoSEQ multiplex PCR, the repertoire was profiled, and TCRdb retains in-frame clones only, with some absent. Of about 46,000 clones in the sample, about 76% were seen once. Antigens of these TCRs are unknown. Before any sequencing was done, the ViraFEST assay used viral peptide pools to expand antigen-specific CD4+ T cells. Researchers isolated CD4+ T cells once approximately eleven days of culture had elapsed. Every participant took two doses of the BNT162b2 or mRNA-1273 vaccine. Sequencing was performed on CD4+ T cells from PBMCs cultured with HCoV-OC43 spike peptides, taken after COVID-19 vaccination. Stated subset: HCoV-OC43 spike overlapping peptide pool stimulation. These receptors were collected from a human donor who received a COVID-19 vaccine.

Written as DNA, the CDR3 is TGTGCCAGCTCACCAGGGGGGGGGAGATCATCCTACGAGCAGTACTTC. This sequence encodes CASSPGGGRSSYEQYF. This chain joins TRBV18 and TRBJ2-7, with 7 bases fitting TRBD2. Germline-derived CDR1 and CDR2 are KGHSH and LQKENI. CDR3 length equals 16 residues. After removal of 2 bases from V and 1 base from J, the junction contained 8 bases not matched to a gene.

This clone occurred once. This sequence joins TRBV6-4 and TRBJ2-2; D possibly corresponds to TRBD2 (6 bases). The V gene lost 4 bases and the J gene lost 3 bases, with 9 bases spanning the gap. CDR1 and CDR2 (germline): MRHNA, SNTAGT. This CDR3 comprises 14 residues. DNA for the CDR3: TGTGCCAGCAGTGTCCAGCGGGACACCGGGGAGCTGTTTTTT. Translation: CASSVQRDTGELFF.

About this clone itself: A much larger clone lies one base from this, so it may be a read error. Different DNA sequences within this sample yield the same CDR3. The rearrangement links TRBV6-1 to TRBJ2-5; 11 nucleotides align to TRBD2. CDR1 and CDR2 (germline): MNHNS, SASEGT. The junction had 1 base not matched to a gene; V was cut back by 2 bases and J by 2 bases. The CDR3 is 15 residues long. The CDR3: CASSELAGGQETQYF. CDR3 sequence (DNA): TGTGCCAGCAGTGAATTAGCGGGGGGGCAAGAGACCCAGTACTTC.

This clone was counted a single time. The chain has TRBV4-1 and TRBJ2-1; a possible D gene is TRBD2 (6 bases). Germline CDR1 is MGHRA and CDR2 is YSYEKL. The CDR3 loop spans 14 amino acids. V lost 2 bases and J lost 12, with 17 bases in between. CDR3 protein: CASSQSRDSGVQFF. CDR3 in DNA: TGCGCCAGCAGCCAAAGCAGGGATAGCGGTGTGCAGTTCTTC.

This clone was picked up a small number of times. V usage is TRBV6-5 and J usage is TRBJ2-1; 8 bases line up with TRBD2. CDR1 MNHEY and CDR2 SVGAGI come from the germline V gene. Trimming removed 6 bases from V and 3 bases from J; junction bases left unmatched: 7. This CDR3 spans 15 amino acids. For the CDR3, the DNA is TGTGCCAGCAGGAGGAGCGGGGGCCGCTACAATGAGCAGTTCTTC. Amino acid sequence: CASRRSGGRYNEQFF.

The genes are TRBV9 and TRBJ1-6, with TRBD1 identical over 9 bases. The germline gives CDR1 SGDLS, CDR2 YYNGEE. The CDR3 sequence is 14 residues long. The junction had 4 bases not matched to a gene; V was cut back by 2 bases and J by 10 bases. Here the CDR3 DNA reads TGTGCCAGCAGCGTGGGACAGGGTCGCTCACCCCTCCACTTT. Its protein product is CASSVGQGRSPLHF.

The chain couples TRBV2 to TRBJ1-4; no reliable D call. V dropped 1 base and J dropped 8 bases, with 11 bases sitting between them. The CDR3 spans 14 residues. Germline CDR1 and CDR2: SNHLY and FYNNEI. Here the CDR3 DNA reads TGTGCCAGCAGTGAAGGGCCCCTGCGGGAAAAACTGTTTTTT. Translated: CASSEGPLREKLFF.

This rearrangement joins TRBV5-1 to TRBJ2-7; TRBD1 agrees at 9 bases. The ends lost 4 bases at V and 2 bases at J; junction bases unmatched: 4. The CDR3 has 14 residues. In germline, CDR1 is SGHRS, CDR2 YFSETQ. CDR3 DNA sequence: TGCGCCAGCAGCCTACGGACAGGGGCCTACGAGCAGTACTTC. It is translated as CASSLRTGAYEQYF.

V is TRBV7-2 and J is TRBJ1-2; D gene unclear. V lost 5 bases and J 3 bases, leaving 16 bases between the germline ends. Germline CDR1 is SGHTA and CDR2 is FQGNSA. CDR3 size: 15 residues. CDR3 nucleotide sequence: TGTGCCAGCAGCCCTGGGCTGCGTGTGGACTATGGCTACACCTTC. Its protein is CASSPGLRVDYGYTF.

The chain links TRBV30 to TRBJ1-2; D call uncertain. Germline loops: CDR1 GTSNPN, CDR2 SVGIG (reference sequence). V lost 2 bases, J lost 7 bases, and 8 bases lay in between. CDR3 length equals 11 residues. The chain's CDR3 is CAWSLGSGYTF. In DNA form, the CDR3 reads TGTGCCTGGAGTCTAGGGAGTGGCTACACCTTC.

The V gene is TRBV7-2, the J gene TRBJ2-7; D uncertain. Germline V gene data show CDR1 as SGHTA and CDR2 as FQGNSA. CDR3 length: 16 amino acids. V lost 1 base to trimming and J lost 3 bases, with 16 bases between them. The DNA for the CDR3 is TGTGCCAGCAGCTTAGTATTTGCGGACCCATTCTACGAGCAGTACTTC. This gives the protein CASSLVFADPFYEQYF.

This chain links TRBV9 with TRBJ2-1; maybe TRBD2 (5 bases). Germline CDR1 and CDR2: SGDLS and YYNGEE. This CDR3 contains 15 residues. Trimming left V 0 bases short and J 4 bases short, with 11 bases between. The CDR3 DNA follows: TGTGCCAGCAGCGTAGCGGGGAAACCTTACAATGAGCAGTTCTTC. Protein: CASSVAGKPYNEQFF.

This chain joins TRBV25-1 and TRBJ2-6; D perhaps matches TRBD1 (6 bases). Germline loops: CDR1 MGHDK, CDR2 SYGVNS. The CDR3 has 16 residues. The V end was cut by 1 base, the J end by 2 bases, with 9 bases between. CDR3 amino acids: CASSEFQGPGANVLTF. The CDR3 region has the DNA TGTGCCAGCAGTGAATTCCAGGGGCCTGGGGCCAACGTCCTGACTTTC. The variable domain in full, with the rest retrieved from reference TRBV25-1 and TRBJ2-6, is EADIYQTPRYLVIGTGKKITLECSQTMGHDKMYWYQQDPGMELHLIHYSYGVNSTEKGDLSSESTVSRIRTEHFPLTLESARPSHTSQYLCASSEFQGPGANVLTFGAGSRLTVL.

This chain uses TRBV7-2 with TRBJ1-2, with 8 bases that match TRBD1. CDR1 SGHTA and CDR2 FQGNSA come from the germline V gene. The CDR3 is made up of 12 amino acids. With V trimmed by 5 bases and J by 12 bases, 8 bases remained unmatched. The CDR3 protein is CASSTPGTGNTF. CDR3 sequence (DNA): TGTGCCAGCAGCACACCCGGGACAGGAAACACCTTC.

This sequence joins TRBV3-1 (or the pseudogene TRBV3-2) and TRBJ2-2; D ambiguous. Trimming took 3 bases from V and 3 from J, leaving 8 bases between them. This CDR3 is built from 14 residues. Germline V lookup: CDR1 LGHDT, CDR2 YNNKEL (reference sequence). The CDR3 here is CASSQPTHTGELFF. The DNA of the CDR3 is TGTGCCAGCAGCCAGCCGACTCACACCGGGGAGCTGTTTTTT.

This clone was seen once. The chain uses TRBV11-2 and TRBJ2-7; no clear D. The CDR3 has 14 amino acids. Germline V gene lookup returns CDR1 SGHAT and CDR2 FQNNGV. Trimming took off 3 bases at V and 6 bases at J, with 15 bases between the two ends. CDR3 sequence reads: CASSFRSGPSEQYF. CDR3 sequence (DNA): TGTGCCAGCAGCTTCAGGTCTGGTCCCTCCGAGCAGTACTTC.

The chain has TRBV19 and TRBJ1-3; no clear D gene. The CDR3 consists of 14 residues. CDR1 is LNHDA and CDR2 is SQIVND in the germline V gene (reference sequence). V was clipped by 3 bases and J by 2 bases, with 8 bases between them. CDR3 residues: CASSIRNTGNTIYF. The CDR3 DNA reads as TGTGCCAGTAGTATCAGGAACACTGGAAACACCATATATTTT.

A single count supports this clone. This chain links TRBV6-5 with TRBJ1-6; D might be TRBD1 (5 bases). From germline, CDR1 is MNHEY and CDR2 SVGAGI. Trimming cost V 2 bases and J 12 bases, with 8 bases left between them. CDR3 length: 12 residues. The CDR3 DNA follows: TGTGCCAGCAGTTACGGGGGGTTACCCCTCCACTTT. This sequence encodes CASSYGGLPLHF.

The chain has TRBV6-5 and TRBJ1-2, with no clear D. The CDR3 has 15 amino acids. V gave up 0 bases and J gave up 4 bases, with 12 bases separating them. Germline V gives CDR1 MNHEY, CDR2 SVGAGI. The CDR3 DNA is TGTGCCAGCAGTTACTCATGGAACGGCCTCTATGGCTACACCTTC. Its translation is CASSYSWNGLYGYTF.

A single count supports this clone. Here the CDR3 DNA reads TGTGCCAGCAGTCCCTTAGTGGGACTAGCATCCTACGAGCAGTACTTC. Amino acids: CASSPLVGLASYEQYF. This rearrangement joins TRBV6-2 or TRBV6-3 to TRBJ2-7, with TRBD2 identical over 9 bases. The V gene's germline CDR1 is MNHEY and CDR2 SVGEGT. The V gene end was trimmed by 5 bases and the J gene end by 1 base; junction bases not matched to a gene: 9. The CDR3 covers 16 residues.

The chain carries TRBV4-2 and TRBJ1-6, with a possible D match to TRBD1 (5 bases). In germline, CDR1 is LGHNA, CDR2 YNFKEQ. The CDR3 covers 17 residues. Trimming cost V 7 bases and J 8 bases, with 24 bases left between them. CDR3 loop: CASTPFVLDSSDSPLHF. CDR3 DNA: TGTGCCAGCACCCCCTTCGTTTTAGACAGTTCTGATTCACCCCTCCACTTT.

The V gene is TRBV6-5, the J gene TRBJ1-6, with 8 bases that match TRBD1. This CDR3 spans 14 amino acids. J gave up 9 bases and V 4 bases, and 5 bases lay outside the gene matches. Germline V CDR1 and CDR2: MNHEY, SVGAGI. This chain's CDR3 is CASSSTGVGSPLHF. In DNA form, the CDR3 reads TGTGCCAGCAGTTCGACAGGGGTTGGTTCACCCCTCCACTTT.

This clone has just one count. CDR3 DNA sequence: TGCGCCAGCAGCTTGGGGGACACCAATCAGCCCCAGCATTTT. Its protein is CASSLGDTNQPQHF. The genes are TRBV5-1 and TRBJ1-5, with TRBD1 as a possible D gene (6 bases). The germline V and J ends were trimmed by 0 bases and 3 bases, with 7 bases remaining between them. The V gene's germline CDR1 is SGHRS and CDR2 YFSETQ. There are 14 residues in the CDR3.

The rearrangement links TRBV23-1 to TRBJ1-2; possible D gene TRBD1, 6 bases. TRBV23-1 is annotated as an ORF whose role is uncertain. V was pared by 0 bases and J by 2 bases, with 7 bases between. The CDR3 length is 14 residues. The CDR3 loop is CASSQSTGNYGYTF. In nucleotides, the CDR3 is TGCGCCAGCAGTCAATCCACAGGGAACTATGGCTACACCTTC.